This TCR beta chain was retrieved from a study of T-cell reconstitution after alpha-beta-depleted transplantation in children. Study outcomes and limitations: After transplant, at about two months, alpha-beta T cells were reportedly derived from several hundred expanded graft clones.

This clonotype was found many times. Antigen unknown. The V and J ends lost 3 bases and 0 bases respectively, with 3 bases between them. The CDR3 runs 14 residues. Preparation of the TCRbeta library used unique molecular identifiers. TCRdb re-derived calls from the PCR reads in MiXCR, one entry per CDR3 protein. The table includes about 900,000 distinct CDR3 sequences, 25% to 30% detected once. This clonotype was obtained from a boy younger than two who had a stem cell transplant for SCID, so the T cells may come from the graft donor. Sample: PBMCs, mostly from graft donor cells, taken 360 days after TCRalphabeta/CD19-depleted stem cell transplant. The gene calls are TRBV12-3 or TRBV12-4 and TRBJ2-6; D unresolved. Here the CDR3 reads CASSLGSGANVLTF. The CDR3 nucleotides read TGTGCCAGCAGTTTGGGCTCTGGGGCCAACGTCCTGACTTTC.